The 26 T cell receptor beta chains below were found in one sample sequenced in a study of blood T cell repertoires in COVID-19. Some clones are missing from TCRdb's copy, which holds only in-frame ones; the method was immunoSEQ multiplex PCR. The profile shows about 170,000 clones, 87% of them singletons. What was sequenced was peripheral blood. All receptors derive from a man in his late teens or twenties with active or convalescent COVID-19.

This clone appeared once. The chain recombines TRBV12-5 with TRBJ2-5; TRBD2 aligns across 15 bases. The CDR3 is made up of 18 amino acids. CDR1 and CDR2 from the germline V gene are LGHNT and FRNRAP. V shed 6 bases, J shed 1 base, and the junction held 9 bases outside the gene matches. This CDR3 is CASGPGLAGGPLQETQYF. The CDR3 DNA sequence: TGTGCTAGTGGACCGGGACTAGCGGGGGGTCCACTCCAAGAGACCCAGTACTTC.

The J gene is TRBJ2-5, the V gene TRBV18; 8 nucleotides match TRBD2. V shed 1 base, J shed 4 bases, and the junction held 8 bases outside the gene matches. This CDR3 region has 16 residues. CDR1 is KGHSH, CDR2 LQKENI, per germline. CDR3 loop: CASSPRDREGRETQYF. The DNA for the CDR3 is TGTGCCAGCTCACCACGGGACCGGGAGGGCCGAGAGACCCAGTACTTC.

The sample holds one count of this clone. The chain combines TRBV7-9 with TRBJ2-1; 8 bases match TRBD2. The CDR3 covers 17 residues. The trim removed 3 bases at V and 4 bases at J, leaving 11 bases unmatched. The germline CDR1 and CDR2 sequences are SEHNR and FQNEAQ (reference sequence). This CDR3 is CASSFQSSGGRYNEQFF. The CDR3 region has the DNA TGTGCCAGCAGCTTTCAGTCCAGCGGGGGCCGATACAATGAGCAGTTCTTC.

The gene calls are TRBV18 and TRBJ2-7; 7 nucleotides match TRBD1. Germline CDR1 is KGHSH and CDR2 is LQKENI. The CDR3 has 14 residues. V gave up 3 bases and J gave up 3 bases; unmatched junction bases: 5. The DNA for the CDR3 is TGTGCCAGCTCACCGACGGACAGGCGCTACGAGCAGTACTTC. Translation gives CASSPTDRRYEQYF.

This clone was seen a handful of times. The chain uses TRBV11-2 and TRBJ2-2; no clear D. The length of the CDR3 is 16 residues. In germline, CDR1 is SGHAT, CDR2 FQNNGV. Trimming left V 3 bases short and J 5 bases short, with 16 bases between. The CDR3 DNA reads as TGTGCCAGCAGCTTTGCGGTCCCCAGACCTACCGGGGAGCTGTTTTTT. This encodes CASSFAVPRPTGELFF.

The genes are TRBV7-6 and TRBJ1-1; possibly TRBD1 for D (6 bases). Germline CDR1 and CDR2: SGHVS and FNYEAQ. CDR3 length: 17 amino acids. V was trimmed by 3 bases and J by 0 bases, leaving 17 bases between them. The CDR3 DNA reads as TGTGCCAGCAGCTTGGGGGCACTGGACTCTTTGAACACTGAAGCTTTCTTT. It yields the protein CASSLGALDSLNTEAFF.

This chain joins TRBV4-1 and TRBJ2-3; D is uncertain. This CDR3 contains 14 residues. Germline CDR1 and CDR2: MGHRA and YSYEKL. Between the trimmed V and J ends, which lost 5 bases and 2 bases, there was a span of 11 bases. The CDR3 here is CASSNDKVTDTQYF. CDR3 nucleotides: TGCGCCAGCAGCAATGACAAGGTCACAGATACGCAGTATTTT.

The chain employs TRBV6-5 and TRBJ1-1; D is undetermined. This CDR3 is built from 14 residues. Germline assignment: CDR1 MNHEY and CDR2 SVGAGI. Trimming pared 7 bases from V and 2 bases from J, leaving 14 bases between. The CDR3 protein is CASTQWGGNTEAFF. In DNA form, the CDR3 reads TGTGCCAGCACTCAATGGGGAGGAAACACTGAAGCTTTCTTT.

This clone was seen a single time. The DNA for the CDR3 is TGTGCCAGCAGCGGATGGGGGGTACACGGCTACACCTTC. Residues: CASSGWGVHGYTF. The V gene is TRBV5-8, the J gene TRBJ1-2, with D tentatively TRBD1 (5 bases). This CDR3 contains 13 residues. With 4 bases removed from V and 8 bases from J, the gap between germline ends came to 15 bases. CDR1 and CDR2 (germline): SGHTS, YDEGEE.

The chain links TRBV29-1 to TRBJ2-7; 7 nucleotides match TRBD1. There are 13 residues in the CDR3. Germline V gene lookup returns CDR1 SQVTM and CDR2 ANQGSEA. Trimming took 7 bases from V and 2 from J; bases not matched to a gene: 8. In DNA, the CDR3 is TGCAGCGCAAGGGACAGCAGAACCTACGAGCAGTACTTC. Its translation: CSARDSRTYEQYF.

Note on this clone: The junction differs from germline at one of its ends, possibly a read error. The V call is TRBV7-7, the J call TRBJ2-5; D not resolved. The CDR3 sequence is 15 residues long. Germline CDR1 SSHAT, CDR2 FNYEAQ (reference sequence). The CDR3 here is CASSPVGSLQETQYF. In DNA form, the CDR3 reads TGTGCTAGCAGCCCAGTGGGCAGCCTACAAGAGACCCAGTACTTC.

The gene calls are TRBV4-2 and TRBJ2-2; 8 bases line up with TRBD1. The V gene end was trimmed by 2 bases and the J gene end by 3 bases; junction bases not matched to a gene: 2. This CDR3 has 15 amino acids. CDR1 LGHNA and CDR2 YNFKEQ come from the germline V gene. DNA of the CDR3: TGTGCCAGCAGCCAACAGGGGGCGGACACCGGGGAGCTGTTTTTT. This codes for CASSQQGADTGELFF.

The chain links TRBV7-2 to TRBJ2-3; possibly TRBD2 for D (6 bases). The germline V gene has CDR1 SGHTA and CDR2 FQGNSA. V gave up 1 base and J gave up 6 bases, with 14 bases separating them. The CDR3 sequence is 15 residues long. The CDR3 loop is CASSLVASDWDTQYF. The CDR3 region has the DNA TGTGCCAGCAGCTTAGTGGCTAGCGACTGGGATACGCAGTATTTT.

The genes are TRBV19 and TRBJ2-3; 9 bases fit TRBD1. V was pared by 6 bases and J by 6 bases, with 4 bases of the junction left unmatched. The CDR3 covers 13 residues. Germline lookup yields CDR1 LNHDA and CDR2 SQIVND (reference sequence). Here the CDR3 DNA reads TGTGCCAGTAGATCACAGGGGGCGGATACGCAGTATTTT. As protein: CASRSQGADTQYF. Complete variable domain (other parts from reference TRBV19 and TRBJ2-3): DGGITQSPKYLFRKEGQNVTLSCEQNLNHDAMYWYRQDPGQGLRLIYYSQIVNDFQKGDIAEGYSVSREKKESFPLTVTSAQKNPTAFYLCASRSQGADTQYFGPGTRLTVL.

This chain joins TRBV27 and TRBJ1-2; D possibly corresponds to TRBD1 (6 bases). The ends were cut back, 6 bases at V and 8 bases at J, with 16 bases in the middle. CDR3 length: 13 amino acids. Germline CDR1 reads MNHEY; CDR2 reads SMNVEV (reference sequence). This CDR3 is CASSPDRWLGYTF. The CDR3 nucleotides read TGTGCCAGCAGCCCTGACAGGTGGTTGGGCTACACCTTC.

The V gene is TRBV4-3, the J gene TRBJ2-1; 7 bases match TRBD2. Looked up from germline, CDR1 is LGHNA and CDR2 is YSLEER. The CDR3 totals 18 residues. V dropped 4 bases and J dropped 9; count of bases not matched to a gene: 21. Here the CDR3 DNA reads TGCGCCAGCAGCCGCGCCCCCCAGGAGGCGGGAGTATATCTTGAGCAGTTCTTC. As protein: CASSRAPQEAGVYLEQFF.

V gene TRBV11-2 combines with J gene TRBJ1-4; 7 nucleotides align to TRBD1. J lost 7 bases, V lost 5 bases, and 7 bases had no gene match. This CDR3 is built from 14 residues. CDR1 SGHAT and CDR2 FQNNGV come from the germline V gene. CDR3 DNA sequence: TGTGCCAGCAGCCAGGGGCAGGGGGGTGAAAAACTGTTTTTT. Its translation is CASSQGQGGEKLFF.

The chain uses TRBV18 and TRBJ2-3; perhaps TRBD1 as D (5 bases). The CDR3 extends over 14 amino acids. Germline CDR1 reads KGHSH; CDR2 reads LQKENI. V lost 1 base and J 7 bases, leaving 12 bases between the germline ends. The CDR3 protein is CASSPLAGAYTQYF. CDR3 bases: TGTGCCAGCTCACCACTAGCTGGGGCCTATACGCAGTATTTT.

The rearrangement links TRBV5-1 to TRBJ1-1; TRBD1 matches 7 bases. Trimming removed 4 bases from V and 4 bases from J; junction bases left unmatched: 10. Germline CDR1 and CDR2: SGHRS and YFSETQ. There are 15 residues in the CDR3. The CDR3: CASSLWTGGGTEAFF. CDR3 nucleotides: TGCGCCAGCAGCCTATGGACAGGAGGAGGCACTGAAGCTTTCTTT.

This clone appeared many times. The chain recombines TRBV12-5 with TRBJ1-4; 7 positions agree with TRBD1. The V and J ends lost 6 bases and 2 bases, in that order; junction bases with no gene match: 3. Germline CDR1 LGHNT, CDR2 FRNRAP. This CDR3 spans 14 amino acids. CDR3 sequence (DNA): TGTGCTAGTGGCTGGGGACAGACTAATGAAAAACTGTTTTTT. Encoded protein: CASGWGQTNEKLFF.

The J gene is TRBJ2-2, the V gene TRBV7-2, with 8 nucleotides matching TRBD1. The CDR3 runs to 13 residues. Trimming cost V 5 bases and J 12 bases; bases outside gene matches: 8. CDR1 is SGHTA, CDR2 FQGNSA, per germline. The CDR3 nucleotides read TGTGCCAGCAGCCCAAGCGACAGGGGACAGCTGTTTTTT. It specifies CASSPSDRGQLFF.

The chain is built from TRBV2 and TRBJ2-7, with 7 nucleotides matching TRBD1. This CDR3 is built from 14 residues. Germline CDR1 SNHLY, CDR2 FYNNEI. V dropped 6 bases and J dropped 4; count of bases not matched to a gene: 9. CDR3 loop: CASRTGTDQYEQYF. In nucleotides, the CDR3 is TGTGCCAGCAGAACCGGGACAGACCAGTACGAGCAGTACTTC.

V gene TRBV7-9 combines with J gene TRBJ1-2; D is unclear. CDR1 is SEHNR, CDR2 FQNEAQ, per germline (reference sequence). V was clipped by 4 bases and J by 2 bases, with 8 bases between them. CDR3 length: 13 residues. DNA of the CDR3: TGTGCCAGCAGCTCAGACACCAACTATGGCTACACCTTC. This translates into CASSSDTNYGYTF.

This chain connects TRBV24-1 to TRBJ1-4; D may be TRBD1 (5 bases). This CDR3 is built from 16 residues. The V and J ends lost 3 bases and 1 base respectively, with 11 bases between them. Germline CDR1 is KGHDR and CDR2 is SFDVKD. The DNA of the CDR3 is TGTGCCACCAGTGATCCGGCGGGGGGAACTAATGAAAAACTGTTTTTT. This gives the protein CATSDPAGGTNEKLFF.

The CDR3, as DNA: TGTGCCAGTAGGGACAGCGAGGGGGACACTGAAGCTTTCTTT. Amino acids: CASRDSEGDTEAFF. V usage is TRBV25-1 and J usage is TRBJ1-1, with 7 positions matching TRBD1. The CDR3 length is 14 residues. J lost 3 bases, V lost 9 bases, and 10 bases had no gene match. In germline, CDR1 is MGHDK, CDR2 SYGVNS.

The rearrangement links TRBV7-9 to TRBJ1-6, with D tentatively TRBD1 (6 bases). The CDR3 has 15 residues. With 0 bases removed from V and 9 bases from J, the gap between germline ends came to 12 bases. Germline V gene lookup returns CDR1 SEHNR and CDR2 FQNEAQ (reference sequence). DNA of the CDR3: TGTGCCAGCAGCTTAGCCAGGGGCTCAACTTCACCCCTCCACTTT. Residues: CASSLARGSTSPLHF. Full variable domain (remainder filled in from reference TRBV7-9 and TRBJ1-6): DTGVSQNPRHKITKRGQNVTFRCDPISEHNRLYWYRQTLGQGPEFLTYFQNEAQLEKSRLLSDRFSAERPKGSFSTLEIQRTEQGDSAMYLCASSLARGSTSPLHFGNGTRLTVT.